Listed below are T cell receptor beta chains from one sample, sequenced in a study of identical twins. One entry per CDR3 protein, called by TCRdb with MiXCR from the 5' RACE reads. The repertoire includes 700,000 or so distinct CDR3 sequences, under 9% of them detected once, and roughly 0.97% sits in the top ten. The same sample was also studied in work on yellow fever vaccine responses in identical twins.

The specimen was PBMCs. These receptors were collected from a woman aged 18-29 years in good health. The CDR3 runs from the conserved cysteine through the conserved F or W. The D gene is left open where the match is weak. Size values are once, few and many counts, or a class for expanded clones, and some rows have none.

V: TRBV29-1
D: .
size: .
J: TRBJ1-2
DNA: TGCAGCGCAGACCGGTCTAACTATGGCTACACCTTC
CDR3: CSADRSNYGYTF

V: TRBV20-1
D: .
size: .
J: TRBJ2-3
DNA: TGCAGTGCTAGGGGGGTCGATAGTGTCGGGGATACGCAGTATTTT
CDR3: CSARGVDSVGDTQYF

V: TRBV20-1
D: .
size: few
J: TRBJ2-7
DNA: TGCAGTGCTAGAGATCAGTCTGGACGGCACTACGAGCAGTACTTC
CDR3: CSARDQSGRHYEQYF

V: TRBV20-1
D: .
size: few
J: TRBJ2-7
DNA: TGCAGTGCAATGAATACAGAATACGAGCAGTACTTC
CDR3: CSAMNTEYEQYF

V: TRBV7-3
D: .
size: many
J: TRBJ2-6
DNA: TGTGCCAGCAGCTTAAGGGGCGACTCCTCCGCCTCTGGGGCCAACGTCCTGACTTTC
CDR3: CASSLRGDSSASGANVLTF

V: TRBV20-1
D: .
size: many
J: TRBJ1-1
DNA: TGCAGTGCTAGAGCAGGGGACACTGAAGCTTTCTTT
CDR3: CSARAGDTEAFF

V: TRBV4-1
D: TRBD1
size: few
J: TRBJ1-5
DNA: TGCGCCAGCAGCCTCCTCCCGGACAGGGCCTATCAGCCCCAGCATTTT
CDR3: CASSLLPDRAYQPQHF

V: TRBV2
D: .
size: few
J: TRBJ2-2
DNA: TGTGCCAGCAGTGCCTCCTTGCGGGGAAACACCGGGGAGCTGTTTTTT
CDR3: CASSASLRGNTGELFF

V: TRBV6-2/TRBV6-3
D: .
size: .
J: TRBJ2-7
DNA: TGTGCCAGCAGTTCAGCGTCGGCGCGGGCTAAGCACGAGCAGTACTTC
CDR3: CASSSASARAKHEQYF

V: TRBV11-3
D: TRBD1
size: .
J: TRBJ2-2
DNA: TGTGCCAGCAGCTCCTGGGGACAGGGCGAAGGCACCGGGGAGCTGTTTTTT
CDR3: CASSSWGQGEGTGELFF

V: TRBV24-1
D: TRBD2
size: .
J: TRBJ2-6
DNA: TGTGCCACCAGCGGGGGGCTAGCGGGTATCTCTGGGGCCAACGTCCTGACTTTC
CDR3: CATSGGLAGISGANVLTF

V: TRBV18
D: TRBD1
size: many
J: TRBJ2-7
DNA: TGTGCCAGCTCACCCGGGACAGGGCTTTACGAGCAGTACTTC
CDR3: CASSPGTGLYEQYF

V: TRBV29-1
D: TRBD2
size: .
J: TRBJ2-7
DNA: TGCAGCGCGGAGAATTCCGGGACTAGCTACGAGCAGTACTTC
CDR3: CSAENSGTSYEQYF

V: TRBV7-2
D: .
size: .
J: TRBJ2-7
DNA: TGTGCCAGCAGCTTAAAGCCGAGTTACGAGCAGTACTTC
CDR3: CASSLKPSYEQYF

V: TRBV6-5
D: .
size: many
J: TRBJ2-1
DNA: TGTGCCAGCAGTTCCCCAGGGGCGTACAATGAGCAGTTCTTC
CDR3: CASSSPGAYNEQFF